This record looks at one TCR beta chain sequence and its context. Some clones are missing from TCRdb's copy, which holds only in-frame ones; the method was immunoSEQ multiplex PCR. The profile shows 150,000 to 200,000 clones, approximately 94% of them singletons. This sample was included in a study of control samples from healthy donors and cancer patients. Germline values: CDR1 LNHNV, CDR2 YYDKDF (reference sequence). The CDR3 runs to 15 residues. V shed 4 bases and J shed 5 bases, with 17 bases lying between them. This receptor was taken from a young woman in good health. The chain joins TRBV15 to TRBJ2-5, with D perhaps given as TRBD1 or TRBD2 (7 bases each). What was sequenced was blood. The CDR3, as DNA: TGTGCCACCAGCACTCGGGGAGGGGGCGGGGAGACCCAGTACTTC. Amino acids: CATSTRGGGGETQYF. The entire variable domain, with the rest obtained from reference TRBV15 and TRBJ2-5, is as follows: DAMVIQNPRYQVTQFGKPVTLSCSQTLNHNVMYWYQQKSSQAPKLLFHYYDKDFNNEADTPDNFQSRRPNTSFCFLDIRSPGLGDTAMYLCATSTRGGGGETQYFGPGTRLLVL.